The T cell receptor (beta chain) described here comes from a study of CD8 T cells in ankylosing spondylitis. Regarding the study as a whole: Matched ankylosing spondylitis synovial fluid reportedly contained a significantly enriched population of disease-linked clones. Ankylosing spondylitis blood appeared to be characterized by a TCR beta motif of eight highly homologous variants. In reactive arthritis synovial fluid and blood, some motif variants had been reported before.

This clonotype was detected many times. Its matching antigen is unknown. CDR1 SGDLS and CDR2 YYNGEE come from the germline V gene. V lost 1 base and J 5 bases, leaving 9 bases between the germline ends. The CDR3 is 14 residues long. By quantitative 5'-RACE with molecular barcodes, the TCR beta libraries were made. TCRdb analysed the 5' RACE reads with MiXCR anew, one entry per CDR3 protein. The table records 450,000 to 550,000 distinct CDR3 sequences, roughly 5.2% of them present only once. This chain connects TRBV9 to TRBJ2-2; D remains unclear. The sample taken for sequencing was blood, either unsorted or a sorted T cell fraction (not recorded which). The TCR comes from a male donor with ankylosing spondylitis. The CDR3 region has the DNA TGTGCCAGCAGCGTAACGACGGTTACCGGGGAGCTGTTTTTT. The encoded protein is CASSVTTVTGELFF.